This TCR beta chain was sequenced for a study of cytomegalovirus exposure and HLA in healthy donors. Study information: A prior study identified 117 million unique TCR beta sequences from roughly 170 million T cells.

The study's findings and limits: Researchers catalogued 164 TCR beta chains as cytomegalovirus-associated. Later on, a genetic analysis was performed. It linked a missense variant in DCLRE1C with V- and J-gene trimming of TCR beta. Solely CMV serostatus was available to characterize immune exposure.

Germline CDR1 and CDR2: MDHEN and SYDVKM. The CDR3 is 18 residues long. V dropped 2 bases and J dropped 2; count of bases not matched to a gene: 10. Of note for this clone: What it binds is not known.

In the PCR, 60 Vbeta and 13 Jbeta primers were used. TCRdb keeps only in-frame clones here, not all; method: immunoSEQ multiplex PCR. The sample yields 95,000 to 150,000 clones, more than 15% seen once. The clonotype was recovered from a female donor in good health and CMV-seropositive. The sequenced sample consisted of PBMCs. The chain couples TRBV28 to TRBJ1-5, with 9 bases lining up with TRBD1. CDR3 residues: CASSLITDRGGGNQPQHF. The CDR3 nucleotides are TGTGCCAGCAGTTTAATTACCGACAGGGGGGGTGGCAATCAGCCCCAGCATTTT. Filled out from reference TRBV28 and TRBJ1-5, the complete variable domain reads DVKVTQSSRYLVKRTGEKVFLECVQDMDHENMFWYRQDPGLGLRLIYFSYDVKMKEKGDIPEGYSVSREKKERFSLILESASTNQTSMYLCASSLITDRGGGNQPQHFGDGTRLSIL.